This passage covers 2 T cell receptor beta chains from one sample sequenced in a study of T cell changes during pregnancy in multiple sclerosis. Libraries were prepared by immunoSEQ multiplex PCR; TCRdb keeps only in-frame clonotypes and omits some of them. The table includes under 15,000 clones, about nine tenths detected once. Here the sequenced sample was CD8+ T cells from peripheral blood mononuclear cells, taken in the first trimester of pregnancy. Source of these receptors: a female donor with multiple sclerosis, enrolled in a pregnancy study.

The chain recombines TRBV5-6 with TRBJ1-5, with TRBD1 matching 9 bases. The CDR3 consists of 15 residues. From germline, CDR1 is SGHDT and CDR2 YYEEEE. V trimming: 4 bases; J trimming: 4 bases; junction bases outside the gene matches: 6. CDR3 bases: TGTGCCAGCAGCCTCGGACAGGGGAGAAATCAGCCCCAGCATTTT. Its translation is CASSLGQGRNQPQHF.

The gene calls are TRBV6-1 and TRBJ2-1, with TRBD2 matching 13 bases. V shed 1 base, J shed 6 bases, and the junction held 0 bases outside the gene matches. Germline CDR1 and CDR2: MNHNS and SASEGT. CDR3 length: 15 residues. The CDR3 region is CASSEGTSGGNEQFF. The CDR3 DNA reads as TGTGCCAGCAGTGAAGGGACTAGCGGGGGCAATGAGCAGTTCTTC.